The T cell receptor beta chain described here comes from a study of OX40 agonist ivuxolimab in advanced cancers. V lost 1 base to trimming and J lost 5 bases; unmatched junction nucleotides: 2. Germline V gene lookup returns CDR1 MGHRA and CDR2 YSYEKL. CDR3 size: 14 residues. TCRdb's table, derived via immunoSEQ multiplex PCR, lists solely in-frame clones and lacks some. The sample lists around 65,000 clones, more than 85% occurring once. The specimen was CD4+ or CD8+ T cells sorted from blood, collected in a trial of the OX40 agonist ivuxolimab. This TCR derives from an adult with an advanced solid tumor such as melanoma, head and neck, liver or kidney cancer. V usage is TRBV4-1 and J usage is TRBJ2-7; 10 bases fit TRBD1. The CDR3 DNA reads as TGCGCCAGCAGCCAAGTTGGGACAGGGGACGAGCAGTACTTC. Translated: CASSQVGTGDEQYF.